This T cell receptor beta chain was found in a study of blood T cell repertoires in COVID-19. Across the study: Donors in the United States, Italy and Spain gave samples during acute or convalescent COVID-19. The cDNA or gDNA used as material had been derived from T cells, B-cell-depleted T cells, or PBMCs.

V shed 5 bases and J 2 bases; nucleotides not matched to a gene: 7. The CDR3 is 16 residues long. The germline CDR1 and CDR2 sequences are SGHAT and FQNNGV. In the authors' methods: Reference gene primer amplification gave estimated nucleated cell counts. Sequencing used immunoSEQ multiplex PCR; TCRdb keeps in-frame clones, though not all of them. Clonal size and the V and J genes are those of that table, whereas D and trimming came from the DNA. The table has under 450,000 clones, roughly 90% seen once; the top ten hold 7% to 7.5%. The TCR was taken from a woman in her fifties or sixties with COVID-19, enrolled during active disease. The gene calls are TRBV11-2 and TRBJ2-5, with 11 positions matching TRBD2. The specimen sequenced was peripheral blood. CDR3 DNA sequence: TGTGCCAGCAGCCCTCGACTAGCGGGATTACAAGAGACCCAGTACTTC. The encoded protein is CASSPRLAGLQETQYF. Complete variable domain (other parts from reference TRBV11-2 and TRBJ2-5): EAGVAQSPRYKIIEKRQSVAFWCNPISGHATLYWYQQILGQGPKLLIQFQNNGVVDDSQLPKDRFSAERLKGVDSTLKIQPAKLEDSAVYLCASSPRLAGLQETQYFGPGTRLLVL.